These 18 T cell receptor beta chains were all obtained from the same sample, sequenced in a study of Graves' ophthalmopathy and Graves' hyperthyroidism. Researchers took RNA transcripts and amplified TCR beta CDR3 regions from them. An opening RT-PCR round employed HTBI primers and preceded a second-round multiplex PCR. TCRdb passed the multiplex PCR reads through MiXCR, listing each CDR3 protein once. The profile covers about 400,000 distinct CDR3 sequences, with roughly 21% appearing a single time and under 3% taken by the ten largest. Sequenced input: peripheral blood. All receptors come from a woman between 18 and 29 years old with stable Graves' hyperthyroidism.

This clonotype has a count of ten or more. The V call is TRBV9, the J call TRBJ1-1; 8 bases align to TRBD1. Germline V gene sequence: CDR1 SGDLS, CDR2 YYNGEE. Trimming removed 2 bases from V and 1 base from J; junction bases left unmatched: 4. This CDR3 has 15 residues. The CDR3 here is CASSVGDRQNTEAFF. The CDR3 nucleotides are TGTGCCAGCAGCGTTGGGGACAGGCAGAACACTGAAGCTTTCTTT.

The CDR3 sequence: CAWSPGTSGNTIYF. CDR3 nucleotide sequence: TGTGCCTGGAGTCCGGGAACCTCTGGAAACACCATATATTTT. The V gene is TRBV30, the J gene TRBJ1-3; no firm D call. The CDR3 is 14 amino acids. Germline-derived CDR1 and CDR2 are GTSNPN and SVGIG (reference sequence). V gave up 2 bases and J gave up 0 bases, with 8 bases separating them.

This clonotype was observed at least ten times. The CDR3 reads CASSMGREQYF. The CDR3 nucleotides are TGTGCCAGTAGTATGGGTCGGGAGCAGTACTTC. The V call is TRBV19, the J call TRBJ2-7; unclear D gene. Trimming stripped 3 bases from V and 7 bases from J, with 7 bases between. Germline loops: CDR1 LNHDA, CDR2 SQIVND (reference sequence). The CDR3 totals 11 residues.

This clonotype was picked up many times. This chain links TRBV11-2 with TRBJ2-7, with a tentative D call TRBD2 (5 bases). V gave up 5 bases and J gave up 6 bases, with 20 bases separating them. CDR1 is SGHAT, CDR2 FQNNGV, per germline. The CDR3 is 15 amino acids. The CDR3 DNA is TGTGCCAGCAGCCAAGCCCGGACGCGGGCCGGCGAGCAGTACTTC. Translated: CASSQARTRAGEQYF. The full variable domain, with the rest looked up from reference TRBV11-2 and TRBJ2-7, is EAGVAQSPRYKIIEKRQSVAFWCNPISGHATLYWYQQILGQGPKLLIQFQNNGVVDDSQLPKDRFSAERLKGVDSTLKIQPAKLEDSAVYLCASSQARTRAGEQYFGPGTRLTVT.

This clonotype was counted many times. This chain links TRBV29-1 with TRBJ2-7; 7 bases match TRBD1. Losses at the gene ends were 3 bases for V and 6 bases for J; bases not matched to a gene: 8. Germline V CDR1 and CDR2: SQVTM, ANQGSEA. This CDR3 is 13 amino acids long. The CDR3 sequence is CSVETGTKGEQYF. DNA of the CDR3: TGCAGCGTTGAGACAGGGACCAAAGGCGAGCAGTACTTC.

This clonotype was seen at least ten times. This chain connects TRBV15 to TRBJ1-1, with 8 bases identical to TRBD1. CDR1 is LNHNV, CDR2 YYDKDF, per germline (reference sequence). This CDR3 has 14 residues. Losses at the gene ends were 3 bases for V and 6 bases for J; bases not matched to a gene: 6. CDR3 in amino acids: CATSSRTGGAEAFF. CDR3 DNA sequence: TGTGCCACCAGCAGTCGCACAGGGGGTGCTGAAGCTTTCTTT.

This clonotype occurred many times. CDR3 region: CASSLEGYSNQPQHF. In DNA, the CDR3 is TGTGCCAGCAGTTTGGAAGGTTATAGCAATCAGCCCCAGCATTTT. The chain links TRBV28 to TRBJ1-5; D is undetermined. This CDR3 contains 15 residues. V dropped 3 bases and J dropped 0 bases, with 9 bases sitting between them. The germline CDR1 and CDR2 sequences are MDHEN and SYDVKM. Together with reference TRBV28 and TRBJ1-5, the CDR3 gives the full variable domain: DVKVTQSSRYLVKRTGEKVFLECVQDMDHENMFWYRQDPGLGLRLIYFSYDVKMKEKGDIPEGYSVSREKKERFSLILESASTNQTSMYLCASSLEGYSNQPQHFGDGTRLSIL.

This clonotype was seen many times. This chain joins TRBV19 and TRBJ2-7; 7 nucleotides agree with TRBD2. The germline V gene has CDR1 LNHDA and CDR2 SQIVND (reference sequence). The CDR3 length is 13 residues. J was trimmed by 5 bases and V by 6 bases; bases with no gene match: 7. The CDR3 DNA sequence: TGTGCCAGTAGCCGCGGGAGATTGGACGAGCAGTACTTC. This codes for CASSRGRLDEQYF. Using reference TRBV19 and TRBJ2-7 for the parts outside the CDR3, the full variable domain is DGGITQSPKYLFRKEGQNVTLSCEQNLNHDAMYWYRQDPGQGLRLIYYSQIVNDFQKGDIAEGYSVSREKKESFPLTVTSAQKNPTAFYLCASSRGRLDEQYFGPGTRLTVT.

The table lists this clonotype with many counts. The CDR3 sequence is CASSLAPGTSGRFQETQYF. The CDR3 DNA follows: TGTGCCAGCAGCTTAGCCCCCGGGACTAGCGGGAGGTTCCAAGAGACCCAGTACTTC. J is TRBJ2-5 and V is TRBV7-2, with 15 positions matching TRBD2. The CDR3 extends over 19 amino acids. The V segment lost 0 bases and the J segment 1 base; nucleotides outside the gene matches: 6. Germline loops: CDR1 SGHTA, CDR2 FQGNSA.

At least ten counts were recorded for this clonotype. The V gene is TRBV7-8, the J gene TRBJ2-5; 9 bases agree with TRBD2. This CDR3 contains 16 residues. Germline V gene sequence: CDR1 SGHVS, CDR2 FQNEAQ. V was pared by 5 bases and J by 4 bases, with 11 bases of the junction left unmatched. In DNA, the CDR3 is TGTGCCAGCAGCCCTCTGCGGGAGGGCTGGGTAGAGACCCAGTACTTC. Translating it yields CASSPLREGWVETQYF.

The CDR3 sequence: CASRPGQGIRNSPLHF. The CDR3 DNA reads TGTGCCAGCAGACCCGGACAGGGAATAAGAAATTCACCCCTCCACTTT. The chain recombines TRBV6-1 with TRBJ1-6; TRBD1 matches at 8 bases. Germline CDR1 MNHNS, CDR2 SASEGT. This CDR3 has 16 residues. V lost 6 bases and J lost 7; bases outside the gene matches: 11.

CDR3 nucleotides: TGTGCCAGCAGTTTCGGGCACCCAGGGAACACTGAAGCTTTCTTT. Its translation is CASSFGHPGNTEAFF. This sequence joins TRBV27 and TRBJ1-1; D is uncertain. Trimming left V 3 bases short and J 1 base short, with 12 bases between. Germline loops: CDR1 MNHEY, CDR2 SMNVEV (reference sequence). The CDR3 totals 15 residues.

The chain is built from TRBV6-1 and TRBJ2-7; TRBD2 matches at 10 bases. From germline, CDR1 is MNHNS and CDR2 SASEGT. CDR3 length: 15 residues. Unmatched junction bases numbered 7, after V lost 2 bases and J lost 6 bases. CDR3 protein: CASSELAGAYLEQYF. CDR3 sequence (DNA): TGTGCCAGCAGTGAACTAGCGGGAGCGTATCTCGAGCAGTACTTC.

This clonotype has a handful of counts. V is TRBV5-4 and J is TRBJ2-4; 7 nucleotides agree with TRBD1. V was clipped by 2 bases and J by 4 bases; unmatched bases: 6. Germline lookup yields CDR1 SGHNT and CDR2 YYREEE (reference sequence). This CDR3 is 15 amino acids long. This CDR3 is CASSLRGQSKNIQYF. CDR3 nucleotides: TGTGCCAGCAGCTTAAGGGGACAGTCTAAAAACATTCAGTACTTC. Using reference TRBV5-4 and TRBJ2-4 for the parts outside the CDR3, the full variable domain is ETGVTQSPTHLIKTRGQQVTLRCSSQSGHNTVSWYQQALGQGPQFIFQYYREEENGRGNFPPRFSGLQFPNYSSELNVNALELDDSALYLCASSLRGQSKNIQYFGAGTRLSVL.

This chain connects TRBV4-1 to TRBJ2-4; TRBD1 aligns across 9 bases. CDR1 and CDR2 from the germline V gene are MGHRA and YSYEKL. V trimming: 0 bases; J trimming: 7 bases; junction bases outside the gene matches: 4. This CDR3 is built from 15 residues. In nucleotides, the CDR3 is TGCGCCAGCAGCCAAGAACAGGGGGCTGTGAACATTCAGTACTTC. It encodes CASSQEQGAVNIQYF.

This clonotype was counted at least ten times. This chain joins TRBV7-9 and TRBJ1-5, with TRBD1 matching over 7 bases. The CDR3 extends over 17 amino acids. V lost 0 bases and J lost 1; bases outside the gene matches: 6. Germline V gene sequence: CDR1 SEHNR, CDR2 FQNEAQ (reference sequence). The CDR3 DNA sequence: TGTGCCAGCAGCTTAGCGTGGGAGACAGGGAGCAATCAGCCCCAGCATTTT. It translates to CASSLAWETGSNQPQHF. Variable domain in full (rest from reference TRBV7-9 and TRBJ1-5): DTGVSQNPRHKITKRGQNVTFRCDPISEHNRLYWYRQTLGQGPEFLTYFQNEAQLEKSRLLSDRFSAERPKGSFSTLEIQRTEQGDSAMYLCASSLAWETGSNQPQHFGDGTRLSIL.

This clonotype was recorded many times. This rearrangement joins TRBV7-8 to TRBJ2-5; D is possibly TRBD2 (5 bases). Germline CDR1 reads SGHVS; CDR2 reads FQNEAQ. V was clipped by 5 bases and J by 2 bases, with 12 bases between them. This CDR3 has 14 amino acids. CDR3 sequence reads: CASSGFRGQETQYF. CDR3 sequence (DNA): TGTGCCAGCAGCGGTTTTCGGGGACAAGAGACCCAGTACTTC.

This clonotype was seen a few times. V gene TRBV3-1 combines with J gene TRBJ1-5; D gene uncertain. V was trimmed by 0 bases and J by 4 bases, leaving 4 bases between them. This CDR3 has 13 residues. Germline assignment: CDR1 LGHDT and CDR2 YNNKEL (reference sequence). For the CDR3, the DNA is TGTGCCAGCAGCCAAGATTGGAATCAGCCCCAGCATTTT. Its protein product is CASSQDWNQPQHF.